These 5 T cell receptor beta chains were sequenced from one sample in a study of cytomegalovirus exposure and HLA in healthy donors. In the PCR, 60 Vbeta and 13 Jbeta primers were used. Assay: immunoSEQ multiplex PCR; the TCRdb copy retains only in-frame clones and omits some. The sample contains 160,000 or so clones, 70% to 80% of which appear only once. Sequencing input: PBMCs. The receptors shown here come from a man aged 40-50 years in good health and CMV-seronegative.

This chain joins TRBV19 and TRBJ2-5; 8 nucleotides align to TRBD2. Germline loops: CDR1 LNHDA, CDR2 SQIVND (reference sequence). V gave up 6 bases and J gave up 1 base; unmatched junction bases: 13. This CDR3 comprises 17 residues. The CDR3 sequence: CASSLYSGEATQETQYF. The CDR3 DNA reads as TGTGCCAGTAGCTTATATAGCGGGGAGGCAACCCAAGAGACCCAGTACTTC.

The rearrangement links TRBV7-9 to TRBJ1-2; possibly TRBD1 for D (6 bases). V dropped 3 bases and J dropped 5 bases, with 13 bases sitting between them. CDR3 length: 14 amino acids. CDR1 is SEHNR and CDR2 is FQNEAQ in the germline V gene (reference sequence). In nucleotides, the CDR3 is TGTGCCAGCAGCTTTTACAGGGAGGGATATGGCTACACCTTC. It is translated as CASSFYREGYGYTF.

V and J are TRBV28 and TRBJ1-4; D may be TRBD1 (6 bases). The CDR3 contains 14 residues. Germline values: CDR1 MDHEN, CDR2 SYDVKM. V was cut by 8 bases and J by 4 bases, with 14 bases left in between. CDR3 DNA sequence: TGTGCCAGCTCTGAGACAGGAGGTAATGAAAAACTGTTTTTT. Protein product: CASSETGGNEKLFF.

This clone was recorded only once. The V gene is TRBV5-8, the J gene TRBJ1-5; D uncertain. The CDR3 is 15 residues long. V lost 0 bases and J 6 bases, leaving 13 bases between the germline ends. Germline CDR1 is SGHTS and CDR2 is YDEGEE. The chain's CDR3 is CASSLVWEQAQPQHF. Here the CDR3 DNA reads TGTGCCAGCAGCTTGGTATGGGAGCAGGCTCAGCCCCAGCATTTT.

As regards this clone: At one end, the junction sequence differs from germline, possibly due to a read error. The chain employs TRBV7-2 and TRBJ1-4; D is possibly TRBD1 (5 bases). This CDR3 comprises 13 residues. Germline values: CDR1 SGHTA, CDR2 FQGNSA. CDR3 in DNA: TGTGCCGGCAGCAAGGACATTACTGAAAAACTGTTTTTT. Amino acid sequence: CAGSKDITEKLFF.